This T cell receptor (beta chain) was retrieved from a study of T cell responses to AZD1222 COVID-19 vaccine. Investigators merged groups given second doses at roughly 4 or roughly 12 weeks. Produced via immunoSEQ multiplex PCR; TCRdb's table is partial and in-frame only. Of fewer than 200,000 clones listed, roughly 91% are singletons. Trimming removed 5 bases from V and 7 bases from J; junction bases left unmatched: 8. Germline CDR1 and CDR2: LNHNV and YYDKDF (reference sequence). CDR3 length: 14 residues. The chain is built from TRBV15 and TRBJ1-2; 9 bases agree with TRBD1. The source is an adult who received the AZD1222 COVID-19 vaccine. The sample was peripheral blood, taken 28 days after the second AZD1222 dose. The CDR3 DNA follows: TGTGCCACCAGCCTAAATGACAGGGGGTCTGGCTACACCTTC. Residues: CATSLNDRGSGYTF.